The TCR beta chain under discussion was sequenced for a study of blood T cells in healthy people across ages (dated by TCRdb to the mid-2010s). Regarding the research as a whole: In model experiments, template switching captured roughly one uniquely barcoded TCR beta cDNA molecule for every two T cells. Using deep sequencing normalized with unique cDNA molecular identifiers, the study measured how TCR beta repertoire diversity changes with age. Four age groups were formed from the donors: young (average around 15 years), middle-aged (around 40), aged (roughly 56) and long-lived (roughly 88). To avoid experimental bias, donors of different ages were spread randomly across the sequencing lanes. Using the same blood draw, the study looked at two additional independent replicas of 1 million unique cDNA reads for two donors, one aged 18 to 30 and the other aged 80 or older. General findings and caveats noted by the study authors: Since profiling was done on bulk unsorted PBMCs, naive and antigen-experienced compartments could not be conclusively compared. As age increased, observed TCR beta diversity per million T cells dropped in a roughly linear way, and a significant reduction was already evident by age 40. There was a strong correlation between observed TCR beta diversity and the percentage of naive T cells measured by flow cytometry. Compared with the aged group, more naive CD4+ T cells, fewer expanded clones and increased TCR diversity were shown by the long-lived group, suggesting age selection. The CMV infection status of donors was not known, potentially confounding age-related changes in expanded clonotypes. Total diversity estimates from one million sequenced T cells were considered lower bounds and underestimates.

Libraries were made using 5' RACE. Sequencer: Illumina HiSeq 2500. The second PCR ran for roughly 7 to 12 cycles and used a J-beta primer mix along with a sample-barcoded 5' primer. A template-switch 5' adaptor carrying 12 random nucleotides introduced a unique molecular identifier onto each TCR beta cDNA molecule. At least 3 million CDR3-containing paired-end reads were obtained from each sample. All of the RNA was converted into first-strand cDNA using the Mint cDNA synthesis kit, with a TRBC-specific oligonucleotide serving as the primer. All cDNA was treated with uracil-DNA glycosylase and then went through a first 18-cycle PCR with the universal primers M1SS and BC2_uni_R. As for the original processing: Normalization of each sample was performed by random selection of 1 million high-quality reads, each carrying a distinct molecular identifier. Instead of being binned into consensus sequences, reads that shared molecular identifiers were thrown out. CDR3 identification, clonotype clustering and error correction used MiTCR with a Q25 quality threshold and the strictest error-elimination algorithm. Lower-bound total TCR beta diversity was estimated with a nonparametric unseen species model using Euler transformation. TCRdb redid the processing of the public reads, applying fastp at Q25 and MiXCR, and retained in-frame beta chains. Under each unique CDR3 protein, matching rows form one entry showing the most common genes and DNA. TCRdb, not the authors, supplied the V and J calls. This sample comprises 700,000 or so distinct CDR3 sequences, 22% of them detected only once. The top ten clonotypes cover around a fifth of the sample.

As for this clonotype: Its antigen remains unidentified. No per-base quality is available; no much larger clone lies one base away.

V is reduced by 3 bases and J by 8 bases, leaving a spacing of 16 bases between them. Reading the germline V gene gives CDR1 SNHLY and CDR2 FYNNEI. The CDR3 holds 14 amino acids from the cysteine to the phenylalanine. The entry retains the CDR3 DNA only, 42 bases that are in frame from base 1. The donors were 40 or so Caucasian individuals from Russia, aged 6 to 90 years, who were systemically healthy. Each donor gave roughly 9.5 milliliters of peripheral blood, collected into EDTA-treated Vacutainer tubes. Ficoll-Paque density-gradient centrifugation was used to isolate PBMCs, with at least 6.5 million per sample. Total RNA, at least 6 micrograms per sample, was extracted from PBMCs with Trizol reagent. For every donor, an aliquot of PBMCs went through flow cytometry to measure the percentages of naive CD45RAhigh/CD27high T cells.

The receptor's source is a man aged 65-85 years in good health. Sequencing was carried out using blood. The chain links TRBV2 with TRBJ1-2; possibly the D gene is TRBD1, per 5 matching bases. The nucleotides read TGTGCCAGCAGTGATATCGGGGCGGGCCAGGGCTACACCTTC. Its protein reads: CASSDIGAGQGYTF. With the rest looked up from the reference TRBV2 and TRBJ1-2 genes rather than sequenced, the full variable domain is EPEVTQTPSHQVTQMGQEVILRCVPISNHLYFYWYRQILGQKVEFLVSFYNNEISEKSEIFDDQFSVERPDGSNFTLKIRSTKLEDSAMYFCASSDIGAGQGYTFGSGTRLTVV.